The T cell receptor beta chain under discussion was sequenced for a study of blood T cell repertoires in COVID-19 (dated by TCRdb to the early 2020s). For context, the study as a whole: Collaborator samples came from the United States, Italy and Spain and covered acute and convalescent phases of COVID-19. The samples were drawn from two sources: the first 160 participants of the ongoing ImmuneRACE study, and about 1,300 subjects contributed by 6 global collaborators. The dataset comprised deeply sampled blood TCRbeta repertoires from subjects exposed to, actively infected with, or recovered from COVID-19. Nearly every sample came with metadata listing a de-identified subject ID, COVID-19 status, age in years and sex. The prospective study material was composed of cDNA or gDNA derived from T cells, B-cell-depleted T cells, or PBMCs. A freely available public database, intended as a resource for researchers studying the immune response to SARS-CoV-2, is where the repertoires were released. Where available, HLA class I and class II types were taken from metadata supplied by the sample provider and were not determined by assay-based typing.

Concerning this clone itself: Its cognate antigen has yet to be identified. Base-call qualities are not available, and no considerably larger clone is one nucleotide away.

The immunoSEQ Assay, a bias-controlled multiplex PCR, was used to amplify TCRbeta CDR3 regions from genomic DNA. Regarding the original processing steps: Within the assay, amplification of reference gene primers was used to estimate how many nucleated cells each sample contained. To quantify the absolute abundance of each unique TCRbeta CDR3 rearrangement, sequence reads were collapsed and filtered. For each sample, productive Simpson clonality was calculated by taking the square root of Simpson's diversity index across productive rearrangements. Sourced from immuneACCESS, this table was stored by TCRdb with only in-frame sequences that have V and J called. A share of the clones is absent; for the studies checked, an unresolved V gene accounts for under half, and the remainder has no known explanation. Clonal size and the V and J genes are those of that table, whereas D and trimming came from the DNA. The sample yields about 310,000 clones; 87% were counted once. Together, the top ten hold around 9.3% of the sample.

The CDR3 covers 14 residues, taking in both the cysteine and the phenylalanine. CDR3 DNA only is kept here, 42 bases in frame from base 1. Trimming costs V 2 bases and J 4 bases, and their ends lie 11 bases apart. The germline V gene encodes CDR1 MNHEY and CDR2 SVGAGI. The research as a whole found: Clinical and demographic metadata were provided uncurated, with the amount varying by source and participant.

In the prospective study, participants were roughly 18 to 100 years old, resided in about two dozen geographic areas of the United States, and were enrolled through a virtual design. In the prospective study, participants were assigned to cohorts based on the clinical history participants reported in a screening survey and a study questionnaire. ImmuneRACE Cohort 3 recovered participants were defined by two consecutive negative NP/OP PCR tests, healthcare professional clearance, or symptom resolution. In the prospective study, whole blood, serum and a nasopharyngeal or oropharyngeal swab were collected from each participant by mobile phlebotomists. Over a roughly 2-month period, participants in the prospective study had the option of providing additional blood draws and questionnaires. Before DNA extraction, prospective study blood samples were shipped either frozen or at room temperature.

This receptor was identified in a woman aged 18-29 years who had recovered from COVID-19. Recombination linked TRBV6-5 to TRBJ1-2; no D gene call is confident. What was sequenced was PBMCs or T cells enriched from blood (not recorded which). The nucleotide sequence reads as follows: TGTGCCAGCAGTTACAACCTAGCTTCCTATGGCTACACCTTC. Its amino acids are CASSYNLASYGYTF.